This T cell receptor beta chain was retrieved from a study of T cell responses to AZD1222 COVID-19 vaccine (dated by TCRdb to the early 2020s). With regard to the full study: A total of approximately 240 trial participants underwent TCR sequencing, of whom about 200 had received two doses of AZD1222 and 26 had received two doses of the MenACWY control vaccine. Enrollment into the trials was organized by age into subgroups of 18-55, 56-69 and 70-plus years, and those subgroups contained roughly 150, 30 and 60 TCR-sequenced participants, respectively.

V drops 2 bases and J drops 0 bases, leaving 8 bases in between. Measured from the cysteine to the phenylalanine, the CDR3 is 14 residues long. The entry retains the CDR3 DNA only, 42 bases that are in frame from base 1. The germline V gene supplies CDR1 SGHDT and CDR2 YYEEEE. The CDR3 regions of human TCRbeta chains were subjected to immunosequencing. The authors processed their data as follows. TCRs in the repertoires were matched against a reference library of SARS-CoV-2-specific TCRs that had been generated with the MIRA antigen-specificity platform. Breadth meant the fraction of unique TCRs that were SARS-CoV-2-associated, whereas depth meant the fraction of total T cells that were SARS-CoV-2-associated. Each spike-specific TCR was assigned to its reactive spike region and to a CD4 or CD8 class using the MIRA data. Log10-transformed breadth and depth values were compared by one-way ANOVA with Sidak's multiple comparisons tests. Entries here come from immuneACCESS through TCRdb and include only in-frame sequences with V and J called. Some clones fail to appear in such tables; in the studies checked, an unresolved V gene covers under half of the shortfall, and the cause of the remainder is unknown. That table gives V, J and clone size, and the DNA gave D and trimming. This sample comprises about 270,000 clones, 90% to 95% of them detected only once. The ten most abundant clones make up 0.55% of the sample.

To note about this clone: Its antigen remains unidentified. Qualities for individual bases were not recorded, and no much larger clone is one base off.

Broader findings and caveats from the paper: Vaccine-associated CD4 TCRs spanned the whole spike protein, with dominant responses in regions 160-218 and 743-854. The 56-69-year group was small, and its depth increase did not reach significance, likely because of low power. Most participants were white British and females outnumbered males, and the authors suggested that clonal diversity may have been underestimated. No day 14 peak-response samples were available, so repertoires were characterized only after the peak T cell response. After two AZD1222 doses, spike-specific TCR breadth and depth were significantly higher than at day 0 and than in MenACWY recipients. Reportedly, almost half of the unique spike-specific TCRs recognized epitopes lying outside the regions that are mutated in the B.1.351 and B.1.1.7 variants. Conclusions about previously exposed vaccinees are limited because only five or six AZD1222 recipients were SARS-CoV-2 seropositive at baseline.

The time point label on this specimen signifies: about 28 days (+/-7) after the second vaccine dose. Because spike-specific TCR depth and breadth did not differ between the two schedules, AZD1222 recipients who got a second dose at roughly 4 weeks were pooled with those who got a second dose at roughly 12 weeks. Vaccinee samples came from UK trials COV001 and COV002, including a single-blind randomized controlled phase 2/3 trial of AZD1222 (ChAdOx1 nCoV-19) in healthy adults. Trial participant PBMC samples were collected at day 0 and day 28 after the second dose for TCRbeta chain sequencing. The V gene is TRBV5-6 and the J gene is TRBJ1-1; TRBD1 is a possible D gene, resting on 5 matching bases. Sequencing used peripheral blood, obtained 28 days after the second AZD1222 dose. This clonotype was obtained from an adult who received the AZD1222 COVID-19 vaccine. The nucleotide sequence is given as TGTGCCAGCAGCTTAGAGGGACTGAACACTGAAGCTTTCTTT. This yields the protein CASSLEGLNTEAFF.